The rows below give T cell receptor beta chains drawn from one sample of a study of OX40 agonist ivuxolimab in advanced cancers. Repertoires were generated with immunoSEQ multiplex PCR, while TCRdb's copy carries only in-frame clones and drops some. The sample shows 20,000 to 25,000 clones, more than 75% of them seen only once. Here the sequenced sample was CD4+ or CD8+ T cells sorted from blood, taken in a trial of the OX40 agonist ivuxolimab. These receptors were collected from an adult with an advanced solid tumor such as melanoma, head and neck, liver or kidney cancer. CDR3s leave out the opening cysteine and the closing phenylalanine or tryptophan.

cdr3_length | j_call | v_call | cdr3_aa
13 | TRBJ1-3 | TRBV6-5 | ASSNTGTVGNTIY
11 | TRBJ2-5 | TRBV28 | ASRRRGWETQY
11 | TRBJ2-7 | TRBV2 | ASRGSSSYEQY
15 | TRBJ2-3 | TRBV9 | ASSVRPLQTSTDTQY
12 | TRBJ2-7 | TRBV9 | ASSPSTLGDEQY
13 | TRBJ2-7 | TRBV9 | ASSRTSGSSYEQY
12 | TRBJ2-2 | TRBV6-5 | ASSYSGDTGELF
13 | TRBJ2-5 | TRBV5-1 | ASSLAEGGPETQY
12 | TRBJ2-1 | TRBV29-1 | SARTPSSYNEQF
12 | TRBJ2-7 | TRBV9 | ASSPYLLGYEQY
16 | TRBJ2-3 | TRBV7-3 | ASRIGDRGGFSIDTQY
13 | TRBJ2-1 | TRBV12-5 | ASGPGLGPINEQF
13 | TRBJ2-3 | TRBV12-2 | ASRRLGHPTDTQY
13 | TRBJ2-7 | TRBV15 | ATSREGLSSYEQY
13 | TRBJ1-1 | TRBV7-6 | ASSTLGQADAEAF
12 | TRBJ1-1 | TRBV7-2 | ASTLWGTDTEAF
10 | TRBJ2-7 | TRBV9 | ASSPGAGEQY
12 | TRBJ2-6 | TRBV27 | ASSWGGGANVLT
14 | TRBJ1-4 | TRBV6-5 | ASSYVLTGGDEKLF
11 | TRBJ2-3 | TRBV6-4 | ASSDSARDTQY
13 | TRBJ2-5 | TRBV19 | ASSAGGRLQETQY
11 | TRBJ2-3 | TRBV2 | ASSAWFTDTQY
12 | TRBJ2-5 | TRBV7-2 | ASSRPSGIETQY
13 | TRBJ2-3 | TRBV27 | ASSSLAYSTDTQY
15 | TRBJ1-4 | TRBV7-9 | ASSLARGGGTNEKLF
13 | TRBJ2-3 | TRBV9 | ASRFGLADTDTQY
13 | TRBJ1-1 | TRBV4-1 | ASSQAGGSSTEAF
12 | TRBJ2-1 | TRBV9 | ASRALAGDNEQF
9 | TRBJ2-7 | TRBV6-1 | ATGRGTEQY
12 | TRBJ2-3 | TRBV4-1 | ASSQEPRSDTQY
13 | TRBJ1-1 | TRBV14 | ASSQTGALNTEAF
14 | TRBJ2-3 | TRBV14 | ASSGQPAGFGDTQY
14 | TRBJ2-3 | TRBV7-7 | ASSPGIGGLADTQY
13 | TRBJ2-3 | TRBV6-4 | ASSELAGDSDTQY
13 | TRBJ2-7 | TRBV4-1 | ASSQGLADSYEQY
16 | TRBJ1-6 | TRBV4-1 | ASSQLPPGQGKGSPLH
11 | TRBJ2-7 | TRBV28 | ASSFEGPYEQY
12 | TRBJ2-7 | TRBV27 | ASSSGIGSYEQY
12 | TRBJ1-2 | TRBV5-6 | ASRDRGGSYGYT
13 | TRBJ1-2 | TRBV27 | ASSLEGGGGDGYT
12 | TRBJ1-6 | TRBV27 | ASRTGTGGSPLH
10 | TRBJ2-5 | TRBV27 | ASRGYQETQY
14 | TRBJ1-2 | TRBV27 | ASSRLFSTGTMDYT
10 | TRBJ2-1 | TRBV5-6 | ASSLVRNEQF
15 | TRBJ2-3 | TRBV9 | ASSGQDRTSSTDTQY
10 | TRBJ2-3 | TRBV7-9 | ASGVYPDTQY
12 | TRBJ1-4 | TRBV27 | ASSLTVSSEKLF
11 | TRBJ2-7 | TRBV29-1 | SVLPGQSYEQY